One TCR beta chain is described in this entry. Its recognized antigen is unknown. No base-level quality is on record; no much larger clone is a single base apart. V is clipped by 4 bases and J by 1 base, and the sequence between their germline boundaries is 10 bases long. From its cysteine to its phenylalanine, the CDR3 spans 14 amino acids. Only the CDR3 portion is preserved as DNA: 42 bases, with reading frame beginning at the first base. The germline V gene yields MNHNS for CDR1 and SASEGT for CDR2. To sequence the TCRbeta CDR3 region, genomic DNA was isolated from the sorted cells. TCRbeta CDR3 regions were sequenced using the immunoSEQ Assay. What TCRdb holds here is the immuneACCESS table cut down to in-frame rearrangements. Part of the clones is not present; checked against another copy, under half of the missing clones reflect an unresolved V gene, and the others are unexplained. The sample yields tens of thousands of clones; around nine tenths were counted once. The ten biggest clones cover about 13% of the sample.

Patients with a history of autoimmune disease or receiving systemic immunosuppression were excluded from the trial. Peripheral blood for TCR sequencing was collected from all dose cohorts at baseline, on cycle 4 day 1, and on cycle 7 day 1. The samples were drawn from a first-in-human, open-label, multicenter phase I dose-escalation trial of ivuxolimab. Adults with locally advanced or metastatic melanoma, renal cell carcinoma, hepatocellular carcinoma or head and neck squamous cell carcinoma were enrolled in the trial. Before TCR sequencing, CD4+ T cells and CD8+ T cells were sorted from peripheral blood as separate populations. These data come from a study of OX40 agonist ivuxolimab in advanced cancers. Background on the whole study: The costimulatory receptor OX40 (CD134) was targeted by ivuxolimab, a fully human IgG2 agonistic monoclonal antibody. The paper describes the monotherapy dose-escalation part (N of about 54 patients) of the phase I trial of ivuxolimab. Partial responses were achieved by three dose-escalation patients, of whom one had hepatocellular carcinoma and two had cutaneous melanoma. The dose-escalation cohort was almost 85% male with a mean age of around 62 years, ranging from roughly 23 to 85. Prior anti-PD-1, anti-PD-L1 or anti-CTLA-4 therapy was permitted, and checkpoint inhibitors had been received by about two fifths of dose-escalation patients. The point of sequencing TCRbeta in the periphery was to test whether ivuxolimab changed TCR sequence diversity and drove clonal T-cell expansion. Of the roughly 53 patients in dose escalation, about 19 had hepatocellular carcinoma, some 15 had melanoma, 9 had renal cell carcinoma and 9 had head and neck cancer. Intravenous ivuxolimab was administered to patients every 2 weeks at six dose levels: 0.01, 0.1, 0.3, 1.5, 3 and 10 mg/kg.

Broad study findings and their caveats: Low levels of normalized T-cell clonal expansion were also seen in some patients who did not respond. Partial responders in the 0.1-3.0 mg/kg groups had among the lowest normalized peripheral clonal expansion, especially among CD8+ T cells. Antigen specificity was not determined for the clonally expanded peripheral T cells. After ivuxolimab, expanded clones were on average more numerous among CD8+ T cells than among CD4+ T cells. Clonal expansion of both CD4+ and CD8+ blood T cells was observed from baseline to week 6 at doses 0.1 to 3.0 mg/kg.

This clonotype was sampled from an adult with an advanced solid tumor such as melanoma, head and neck, liver or kidney cancer. The sequence joins TRBV6-1 to TRBJ1-1; the best D guess is TRBD1, with 6 bases matching. Sequencing used CD4+ or CD8+ T cells sorted from blood, obtained in a trial of the OX40 agonist ivuxolimab. DNA sequence: TGTGCCAGCAGTGGGCTGGACAGGAACACTGAAGCTTTCTTT. This is translated as CASSGLDRNTEAFF.